This T cell receptor beta chain stems from a study of regulatory T cells in long-lasting Graves disease. Arm-PCR of CDR3 regions and iRepertoire HTBI primers were used to build TCR beta libraries. MiXCR, applied by TCRdb to the multiplex PCR reads, yields one record per CDR3 protein. This table has 400,000 to 500,000 distinct CDR3 sequences, about 14% appearing once. This clonotype was seen a few times. The sample's time point: newly diagnosed GD, antithyroid drugs for less than 3 months. Following extraction of RNA from PBMCs, that RNA was used to make the TCR library. CDR1 and CDR2 from the germline V gene are SGHAT and FQNNGV. This CDR3 contains 15 residues. After removal of 4 bases from V and 4 bases from J, the junction contained 9 bases not matched to a gene. The data were also submitted as part of a second study, on T cells in Graves' hyperthyroidism and ophthalmopathy.

The origin of this receptor is a woman aged 45-60 years with Graves disease. The material was peripheral blood mononuclear cells (PBMCs), obtained at new diagnosis, from a patient treated with antithyroid drugs. The chain joins TRBV11-2 to TRBJ2-5; 7 positions match TRBD1. The CDR3 protein is CASSSMTGRGETQYF. The CDR3 DNA sequence: TGTGCCAGCAGCTCGATGACAGGGAGAGGAGAGACCCAGTACTTC.